The 19 T cell receptor beta chains below all came from one sample that was sequenced in a study of CD4+ T cells in melanoma. Measured with immunoSEQ multiplex PCR; TCRdb has only the in-frame clones, and not every one. Among over 130,000 clones listed, around nine tenths were seen once. The origin of the receptors is a human donor with melanoma.

In its sample, this clone was seen a few times. V gene TRBV30 combines with J gene TRBJ1-2; tentatively, D is TRBD1 (5 bases). V was clipped by 2 bases and J by 4 bases, with 17 bases between them. The CDR3 runs to 15 residues. Germline V gene lookup returns CDR1 GTSNPN and CDR2 SVGIG (reference sequence). CDR3 sequence reads: CAWSSTGTDVYGYTF. The DNA of the CDR3 is TGTGCCTGGAGTTCTACCGGGACCGACGTCTATGGCTACACCTTC.

The rearrangement links TRBV30 to TRBJ1-1; a weak D match, TRBD1 (5 bases). Between the trimmed V and J ends, which lost 4 bases and 1 base, there was a span of 10 bases. The germline gives CDR1 GTSNPN, CDR2 SVGIG (reference sequence). CDR3 size: 13 residues. The CDR3 DNA reads as TGTGCCTGGAATAATGGGGGGAACACTGAAGCTTTCTTT. It encodes CAWNNGGNTEAFF.

The chain joins TRBV9 to TRBJ1-4, with D perhaps TRBD1 (6 bases). The V gene's germline CDR1 is SGDLS and CDR2 YYNGEE. This CDR3 has 14 amino acids. V was pared by 2 bases and J by 4 bases, with 9 bases between. The CDR3 sequence is CASSVGQYNEKLFF. In nucleotides, the CDR3 is TGTGCCAGCAGCGTCGGACAGTATAATGAAAAACTGTTTTTT.

This clone appeared a single time. CDR3 in amino acids: CASSFLPGNQPQHF. The DNA of the CDR3 is TGTGCCAGCAGCTTTTTGCCGGGCAATCAGCCCCAGCATTTT. The rearrangement links TRBV7-8 to TRBJ1-5; the D is unclear. V lost 3 bases to trimming and J lost 2 bases, with 8 bases between them. The germline V gene has CDR1 SGHVS and CDR2 FQNEAQ. This CDR3 spans 14 amino acids.

CDR3 in DNA: TGTGCCAGCAGCTTAACCCCAGATCCTAACACTGAAGCTTTCTTT. Translation gives CASSLTPDPNTEAFF. V gene TRBV7-3 combines with J gene TRBJ1-1; no clear D gene. Germline CDR1 reads SGHTA; CDR2 reads FQGTGA. Deletions cut 0 bases from V and 2 bases from J, with 10 bases between. This CDR3 comprises 15 residues.

This clone was observed a few times. V and J are TRBV6-1 and TRBJ2-6; perhaps TRBD2 as D (6 bases). Germline V gene sequence: CDR1 MNHNS, CDR2 SASEGT. This CDR3 has 17 residues. V was cut by 4 bases and J by 0 bases, with 13 bases left in between. The CDR3, as DNA: TGTGCCAGCAGTGTCCGGGGGACGGGCTCTGGGGCCAACGTCCTGACTTTC. Its protein product is CASSVRGTGSGANVLTF.

This CDR3 reads CASVRSIYNEQFF. For the CDR3, the DNA is TGTGCCAGCGTGCGGAGCATCTACAATGAGCAGTTCTTC. The chain has TRBV6-1 and TRBJ2-1, with unresolved D. The CDR3 is 13 residues long. Between the trimmed V and J ends, which lost 8 bases and 3 bases, there was a span of 11 bases. CDR1 and CDR2 from the germline V gene are MNHNS and SASEGT.

This rearrangement joins TRBV6-1 to TRBJ1-2, with TRBD1 matching over 8 bases. V lost 4 bases, J lost 3 bases, and 1 base stayed unmatched. Per germline, CDR1 MNHNS and CDR2 SASEGT. This CDR3 region has 13 residues. The CDR3 DNA reads as TGTGCCAGCAGTGCACAGGGGGACTATGGCTACACCTTC. Translation gives CASSAQGDYGYTF.

The J gene is TRBJ2-1, the V gene TRBV18, with TRBD1 as a possible D gene (7 bases). Trimming shortened V by 4 bases and J by 2 bases, and 15 bases separated the two germline ends. CDR1 and CDR2 (germline): KGHSH, LQKENI. The CDR3 loop spans 16 amino acids. CDR3 DNA sequence: TGTGCCAGCTCACTCACCCAGGGGGGCGCCTACAATGAGCAGTTCTTC. It yields the protein CASSLTQGGAYNEQFF.

The chain couples TRBV2 to TRBJ2-1; D call uncertain. CDR3 size: 13 residues. CDR1 is SNHLY and CDR2 is FYNNEI in the germline V gene. V was clipped by 3 bases and J by 6 bases, with 9 bases between them. CDR3 sequence: CASSEIGGNEQFF. In DNA, the CDR3 is TGTGCCAGCAGTGAGATAGGTGGCAATGAGCAGTTCTTC.

This rearrangement joins TRBV30 to TRBJ1-3, with D hard to call. The ends were cut back, 0 bases at V and 4 bases at J, with 10 bases in the middle. The CDR3 is made up of 14 amino acids. Per the germline V gene, CDR1 is GTSNPN and CDR2 is SVGIG (reference sequence). CDR3 nucleotides: TGTGCCTGGAGTGTAAAGGGTGCCGGAAACACCATATATTTT. Amino acids: CAWSVKGAGNTIYF.

The chain joins TRBV19 to TRBJ1-6, with 9 nucleotides matching TRBD1. The CDR3 extends over 13 amino acids. Trimming at V came to 8 bases and at J to 10 bases, leaving 6 bases not matched to a gene. Germline V CDR1 and CDR2: LNHDA, SQIVND (reference sequence). The CDR3, as DNA: TGTGCCAGTCGTACAGGGGGCGACTCACCCCTCCACTTT. It is translated as CASRTGGDSPLHF.

The genes are TRBV7-3 and TRBJ2-3, with a weak D call TRBD1 (6 bases). Germline values: CDR1 SGHTA, CDR2 FQGTGA. This CDR3 has 14 residues. V was cut by 5 bases and J by 1 base, with 10 bases left in between. The DNA for the CDR3 is TGTGCCAGCAGCCCTAGACAGGGCACAGATACGCAGTATTTT. Translating gives CASSPRQGTDTQYF.

This clone was observed once. The chain recombines TRBV10-1 with TRBJ2-2; D gene unclear. V lost 2 bases and J lost 8, with 9 bases in between. The germline V gene has CDR1 WNHNN and CDR2 SYGVQD (reference sequence). CDR3 size: 13 residues. CDR3: CASSERNSGELFF. CDR3 DNA: TGCGCCAGCAGTGAGCGTAATAGTGGGGAGCTGTTTTTT.

The chain couples TRBV2 to TRBJ1-5; D is possibly TRBD1 (5 bases). Germline lookup yields CDR1 SNHLY and CDR2 FYNNEI. The CDR3 is 14 residues long. Trimming stripped 2 bases from V and 2 bases from J, with 7 bases between. The CDR3 DNA sequence: TGTGCCAGCAGTGAACAGGGTGGCAATCAGCCCCAGCATTTT. Translating gives CASSEQGGNQPQHF.

The chain joins TRBV5-1 to TRBJ2-6, with a possible D match to TRBD2 (6 bases). This CDR3 is built from 18 residues. Germline CDR1 and CDR2: SGHRS and YFSETQ. Trimming shortened V by 5 bases and J by 0 bases, and 18 bases separated the two germline ends. CDR3 in DNA: TGCGCCAGCAGAAGGGACTTGGGTGTTCTCTCTGGGGCCAACGTCCTGACTTTC. Protein sequence: CASRRDLGVLSGANVLTF.

V and J are TRBV2 and TRBJ2-7, with 8 nucleotides matching TRBD2. The CDR3 is 14 amino acids. The J segment lost 4 bases and the V segment lost 2 bases, leaving 4 bases of the junction unmatched. The germline gives CDR1 SNHLY, CDR2 FYNNEI. The CDR3 sequence: CASSELAGRYEQYF. CDR3 nucleotides: TGTGCCAGCAGTGAATTAGCGGGGCGATACGAGCAGTACTTC.

This clone has a single count. The chain carries TRBV29-1 and TRBJ1-2; 7 nucleotides line up with TRBD1. The CDR3 is 12 amino acids. Germline CDR1 is SQVTM and CDR2 is ANQGSEA. V shed 4 bases, J shed 7 bases, and the junction held 6 bases outside the gene matches. This CDR3 is CSVGQGGSGYTF. DNA for the CDR3: TGCAGCGTTGGACAGGGTGGAAGTGGCTACACCTTC.

The J gene is TRBJ2-5, the V gene TRBV13; 7 nucleotides match TRBD1. The end of the DNA fits TRBJ2-7 better, so the J call may be wrong. CDR3 size: 15 residues. From germline, CDR1 is PRHDT and CDR2 FYEKMQ (reference sequence). CDR3 DNA: TGTGCCAGCAGCTTAGGGGACAGGCCCTCCTACGAGCAGTACTTC. This sequence encodes CASSLGDRPSYEQYF.